These 29 T cell receptor beta chains came from one sample sequenced in a study of T cell repertoires in cytomegalovirus infection. TCRdb recomputed calls from the reads with MiXCR, one row per CDR3 protein. The sample carries around 210,000 distinct CDR3 sequences, under 8.5% recorded once. Material: PBMCs. Receptors were obtained from a human donor in good health (CMV status not recorded). Some clones in this sample may be carry-over from other donors' samples.

This clonotype has a count of ten or more. J is TRBJ2-1 and V is TRBV7-8, with TRBD2 matching 7 bases. Germline CDR1 is SGHVS and CDR2 is FQNEAQ. The CDR3 length is 17 residues. V trimming: 3 bases; J trimming: 0 bases; junction bases outside the gene matches: 8. The CDR3 nucleotides read TGTGCCAGCAGCTTGGGAATAGCGGGTAGCTCCTACAATGAGCAGTTCTTC. Protein sequence: CASSLGIAGSSYNEQFF.

This clonotype turned up a few times. The V call is TRBV20-1, the J call TRBJ1-1; D might be TRBD1 (5 bases). Trimming left V 5 bases short and J 7 bases short, with 14 bases between. CDR1 is DFQATT, CDR2 SNEGSKA, per germline (reference sequence). The CDR3 covers 12 residues. The CDR3 DNA is TGCAGTGCTGCCGGGGGATACAGTGAAGCTTTCTTT. It yields the protein CSAAGGYSEAFF.

The table lists this clonotype with many counts. The chain couples TRBV6-5 to TRBJ2-7; 9 bases agree with TRBD1. The CDR3 has 14 amino acids. After removal of 5 bases from V and 7 bases from J, the junction contained 9 bases not matched to a gene. Germline-derived CDR1 and CDR2 are MNHEY and SVGAGI. The CDR3 sequence is CASSRDRDLREQYF. For the CDR3, the DNA is TGTGCCAGCAGTAGGGACAGGGATCTACGGGAGCAGTACTTC.

This clonotype was seen repeatedly, ten times or more. The chain is built from TRBV7-2 and TRBJ1-2; no clear D. Germline lookup yields CDR1 SGHTA and CDR2 FQGNSA. CDR3 length: 13 amino acids. Trimming took off 1 base at V and 8 bases at J, with 11 bases between the two ends. DNA of the CDR3: TGTGCCAGCAGCTTAGAAGCCCACAAGGGCTACACCTTC. Translating it yields CASSLEAHKGYTF.

This clonotype appeared a few times. The V and J genes are TRBV27 and TRBJ2-2; D is possibly TRBD1 (5 bases). V lost 2 bases and J 7 bases, leaving 11 bases between the germline ends. The CDR3 length is 14 residues. Looked up from germline, CDR1 is MNHEY and CDR2 is SMNVEV (reference sequence). The CDR3 sequence is CASSLPRANGELFF. CDR3 DNA sequence: TGTGCCAGCAGTTTACCCAGGGCAAACGGGGAGCTGTTTTTT.

This clonotype was seen at least ten times. The chain couples TRBV7-2 to TRBJ2-2, with D hard to call. Germline CDR1 SGHTA, CDR2 FQGNSA. CDR3 length: 11 amino acids. V was clipped by 7 bases and J by 7 bases, with 7 bases between them. CDR3 bases: TGTGCCAGCACAGTTTACGGGGAGCTGTTTTTT. Translation gives CASTVYGELFF.

Concerning this clonotype: A read error may produce the germline difference seen at one junction end. V usage is TRBV29-1 and J usage is TRBJ1-2; 10 nucleotides line up with TRBD1. The germline V gene has CDR1 SQVTM and CDR2 ANQGSEA. This CDR3 spans 15 amino acids. CDR3 nucleotides: TGCGGCGTTGAAAGCCCCGGGACAGGGGCGTATGGCTACACCTTC. This sequence encodes CGVESPGTGAYGYTF.

This clonotype was counted at least ten times. V is TRBV29-1 and J is TRBJ2-5; D is perhaps TRBD2 (6 bases). Germline V gene data show CDR1 as SQVTM and CDR2 as ANQGSEA. Trimming pared 4 bases from V and 4 bases from J, leaving 16 bases between. This CDR3 is 14 amino acids long. The CDR3 coding sequence is TGCAGCGTTGCCACTAGCTCCCGGGGAGAGACCCAGTACTTC. Protein sequence: CSVATSSRGETQYF.

J is TRBJ1-2 and V is TRBV5-1, with D unresolved. The CDR3 is 15 residues long. The V end lost 1 base, the J end lost 0 bases, and 10 bases lay between the germline ends. Germline V gene lookup returns CDR1 SGHRS and CDR2 YFSETQ. The CDR3 nucleotides are TGCGCCAGCAGCTTGAATCAGAATACTAACTATGGCTACACCTTC. It codes for CASSLNQNTNYGYTF.

This clonotype came up many times. This chain links TRBV29-1 with TRBJ2-7; TRBD1 matches at 7 bases. J lost 5 bases, V lost 6 bases, and 13 bases had no gene match. Germline CDR1 is SQVTM and CDR2 is ANQGSEA. CDR3 length: 14 amino acids. Here the CDR3 DNA reads TGCAGCGTGTACCAATTGACAGGGAGCGACGAGCAGTACTTC. This sequence encodes CSVYQLTGSDEQYF.

Ten or more counts support this clonotype. V is TRBV6-6 and J is TRBJ1-6, with 8 bases matching TRBD1. CDR3 length equals 15 residues. V dropped 6 bases and J dropped 7; count of bases not matched to a gene: 8. CDR1 and CDR2 (germline): MNHNY, SVGAGI (reference sequence). The CDR3 coding sequence is TGTGCCAGCAGGACCGGACAGGGTTTCAATTCACCCCTCCACTTT. This codes for CASRTGQGFNSPLHF.

This clonotype was observed a handful of times. The chain couples TRBV20-1 to TRBJ2-1; D not resolved. V dropped 3 bases and J dropped 0 bases, with 12 bases sitting between them. The germline V gene has CDR1 DFQATT and CDR2 SNEGSKA (reference sequence). The CDR3 is 15 residues long. CDR3 region: CSASYQSSSYNEQFF. The DNA for the CDR3 is TGCAGTGCTAGTTACCAGTCGAGCTCCTACAATGAGCAGTTCTTC.

This clonotype was found many times. The chain uses TRBV6-2 or TRBV6-3 and TRBJ2-7; possible D gene TRBD1, 5 bases. Germline CDR1 MNHEY, CDR2 SVGEGT. Trimming took 5 bases from V and 3 from J, leaving 20 bases between them. The CDR3 is 16 residues long. CDR3 in DNA: TGTGCCAGCAGTCGAAACGGACACCCCCATCACTACGAGCAGTACTTC. Translated: CASSRNGHPHHYEQYF.

This clonotype came up many times. The genes are TRBV29-1 and TRBJ2-3, with D unresolved. V was trimmed by 5 bases and J by 4 bases, leaving 7 bases between them. The germline CDR1 and CDR2 sequences are SQVTM and ANQGSEA. The CDR3 runs 11 residues. CDR3 coding DNA: TGCAGCGTTCAAATAGCAGATACGCAGTATTTT. Translation: CSVQIADTQYF.

This clonotype has ten or more counts. The chain uses TRBV4-3 and TRBJ1-2; TRBD1 aligns across 8 bases. Germline loops: CDR1 LGHNA, CDR2 YSLEER. V was pared by 0 bases and J by 4 bases, with 7 bases of the junction left unmatched. The CDR3 loop spans 16 amino acids. The CDR3 loop reads CASSQDEQGALYGYTF. The CDR3 DNA reads TGCGCCAGCAGCCAAGATGAGCAGGGGGCCCTCTATGGCTACACCTTC.

This clonotype was detected ten times or more. This rearrangement joins TRBV2 to TRBJ1-5; 8 bases agree with TRBD1. Germline assignment: CDR1 SNHLY and CDR2 FYNNEI. The J segment lost 2 bases and the V segment lost 6 bases, leaving 6 bases of the junction unmatched. The CDR3 covers 15 residues. CDR3 coding DNA: TGTGCCAGCAGCCGGACAGGGACCGGCAATCAGCCCCAGCATTTT. It specifies CASSRTGTGNQPQHF. Based on the CDR3 plus reference TRBV2 and TRBJ1-5, the full variable domain is EPEVTQTPSHQVTQMGQEVILRCVPISNHLYFYWYRQILGQKVEFLVSFYNNEISEKSEIFDDQFSVERPDGSNFTLKIRSTKLEDSAMYFCASSRTGTGNQPQHFGDGTRLSIL.

The sample holds many counts of this clonotype. J is TRBJ1-4 and V is TRBV20-1; D may be TRBD1 (5 bases). V dropped 0 bases and J dropped 0 bases, with 11 bases sitting between them. The germline gives CDR1 DFQATT, CDR2 SNEGSKA (reference sequence). The CDR3 is 16 amino acids. DNA for the CDR3: TGCAGTGCTAGAGATCGACAGCCTGCAACTAATGAAAAACTGTTTTTT. This codes for CSARDRQPATNEKLFF.

At least ten counts were recorded for this clonotype. The rearrangement uses TRBV29-1 and TRBJ2-5; TRBD1 matches at 8 bases. After removal of 7 bases from V and 5 bases from J, the junction contained 9 bases not matched to a gene. Germline V lookup: CDR1 SQVTM, CDR2 ANQGSEA. The CDR3 runs 13 residues. The CDR3 loop is CSDRQGSMETQYF. CDR3 sequence (DNA): TGCAGCGATCGACAGGGGAGTATGGAGACCCAGTACTTC. The complete variable domain, with remaining parts taken from reference TRBV29-1 and TRBJ2-5, reads SAVISQKPSRDICQRGTSLTIQCQVDSQVTMMFWYRQQPGQSLTLIATANQGSEATYESGFVIDKFPISRPNLTFSTLTVSNMSPEDSSIYLCSDRQGSMETQYFGPGTRLLVL.

This clonotype was seen many times. The chain recombines TRBV7-8 with TRBJ2-1; D may match TRBD1 or TRBD2 (5 bases each). Germline V gives CDR1 SGHVS, CDR2 FQNEAQ. This CDR3 contains 15 residues. The ends were cut back, 1 base at V and 5 bases at J, with 12 bases in the middle. The CDR3 DNA reads as TGTGCCAGCAGCTTAGGAGGGGCGAATAACAATGAGCAGTTCTTC. As protein: CASSLGGANNNEQFF.

This clonotype was observed many times. This sequence joins TRBV4-2 and TRBJ1-1; 7 positions agree with TRBD1. CDR3 length equals 17 residues. CDR1 LGHNA and CDR2 YNFKEQ come from the germline V gene. V lost 2 bases and J lost 1; bases outside the gene matches: 10. CDR3 in amino acids: CASSQTSGQARNTEAFF. The CDR3 DNA sequence: TGTGCCAGCAGCCAAACCTCCGGACAGGCGCGGAACACTGAAGCTTTCTTT.

This clonotype was observed at least ten times. The chain employs TRBV7-2 and TRBJ1-4; 7 nucleotides line up with TRBD1. Trimming took 5 bases from V and 8 from J; bases not matched to a gene: 14. The length of the CDR3 is 16 residues. Germline lookup yields CDR1 SGHTA and CDR2 FQGNSA. The DNA of the CDR3 is TGTGCCAGCAGCAACAGGAAAGACAGGGACATGGAAAAACTGTTTTTT. Translated, it gives CASSNRKDRDMEKLFF.

This clonotype was seen at least ten times. This chain connects TRBV5-5 to TRBJ2-2, with D perhaps matching TRBD2 (6 bases). From germline, CDR1 is SGHKS and CDR2 YYEKEE (reference sequence). Deletions cut 4 bases from V and 0 bases from J, with 13 bases between. The CDR3 totals 16 residues. The CDR3 DNA reads TGTGCCAGCAGCCTTCTCCCGGGGGCGAACACCGGGGAGCTGTTTTTT. Translating gives CASSLLPGANTGELFF.

This clonotype was observed many times. The chain has TRBV6-6 and TRBJ1-2; possibly TRBD1 for D (6 bases). Per germline, CDR1 MNHNY and CDR2 SVGAGI (reference sequence). V dropped 5 bases and J dropped 5 bases, with 12 bases sitting between them. The CDR3 totals 13 residues. The CDR3 nucleotides are TGTGCCAGCAGTGTGACAGGAGAATATGGCTACACCTTC. Translating gives CASSVTGEYGYTF.

The chain links TRBV6-2 or TRBV6-3 to TRBJ2-5; D might be TRBD2 (5 bases). Germline V lookup: CDR1 MNHEY, CDR2 SVGEGT. This CDR3 contains 12 residues. Trimming pared 5 bases from V and 9 bases from J, leaving 13 bases between. The CDR3 sequence is CASSLERGSQYF. The DNA for the CDR3 is TGTGCCAGCAGTCTAGAGAGAGGGTCCCAGTACTTC.

Ten or more counts support this clonotype. This chain uses TRBV6-2 or TRBV6-3 with TRBJ1-5; TRBD1 might be the D (5 bases). The CDR3 covers 15 residues. CDR1 and CDR2 (germline): MNHEY, SVGEGT. V shed 3 bases and J shed 1 base, with 10 bases lying between them. The CDR3 region is CASSYGRASNQPQHF. The CDR3 DNA reads as TGTGCCAGCAGTTATGGCAGGGCGAGCAATCAGCCCCAGCATTTT.

This clonotype was found many times. The chain carries TRBV6-2 or TRBV6-3 and TRBJ2-6; TRBD1 or TRBD2 may be the D gene (5 bases each). V shed 7 bases and J shed 1 base, with 14 bases lying between them. Germline values: CDR1 MNHEY, CDR2 SVGEGT. The CDR3 loop spans 16 amino acids. The CDR3 sequence: CASMRGQRSGANVLTF. The CDR3 bases are TGTGCCAGCATGAGGGGCCAGCGGTCTGGGGCCAACGTCCTGACTTTC.

This clonotype has at least ten counts. This chain links TRBV29-1 with TRBJ2-1; TRBD2 aligns across 8 bases. The trim removed 1 base at V and 2 bases at J, leaving 10 bases unmatched. The germline gives CDR1 SQVTM, CDR2 ANQGSEA. The CDR3 totals 17 residues. CDR3 in amino acids: CSVEALKRGLTYNEQFF. CDR3 DNA sequence: TGCAGCGTTGAAGCCCTCAAGCGGGGGTTAACCTACAATGAGCAGTTCTTC.

This clonotype was seen at least ten times. This chain uses TRBV28 with TRBJ2-1; no clear D. Germline V gene lookup returns CDR1 MDHEN and CDR2 SYDVKM. This CDR3 contains 14 residues. Trimming cost V 4 bases and J 1 base, with 8 bases left between them. The DNA of the CDR3 is TGTGCCAGCAGTTCCCCAAATTCCTACAATGAGCAGTTCTTC. This gives the protein CASSSPNSYNEQFF. The variable domain in full, with the rest retrieved from reference TRBV28 and TRBJ2-1, is DVKVTQSSRYLVKRTGEKVFLECVQDMDHENMFWYRQDPGLGLRLIYFSYDVKMKEKGDIPEGYSVSREKKERFSLILESASTNQTSMYLCASSSPNSYNEQFFGPGTRLTVL.

There are a few counts of this clonotype. Here the CDR3 DNA reads TGTGCCAGCAGCCAAGGGACAGGGAGTGCAAAAGAGACCCAGTACTTC. It encodes CASSQGTGSAKETQYF. The V call is TRBV4-2, the J call TRBJ2-5; 8 bases align to TRBD1. Germline loops: CDR1 LGHNA, CDR2 YNFKEQ. This CDR3 is built from 16 residues. Trimming took 1 base from V and 3 from J; bases not matched to a gene: 7.